Shown below are 30 T cell receptor beta chains from a single sample sequenced in a study of T cell repertoires in cytomegalovirus infection. These TCRs' antigens remain unknown. Using its own MiXCR run on the reads, TCRdb lists one record per CDR3 protein. The sample shows 700,000 to 950,000 distinct CDR3 sequences, about 30% of them seen only once. The starting material was cultured CD8+ T cells from PBMCs, obtained from culture after CMV antigen stimulation. Receptors were obtained from a human donor in good health (CMV status not recorded). Some clones in this sample may be carry-over from other donors' samples.

This chain connects TRBV6-6 to TRBJ2-7; D is possibly TRBD1 or TRBD2 (6 bases each). The CDR3 contains 13 residues. V was shortened by 2 bases and J by 5 bases, with 10 bases between the two germline ends. Germline V lookup: CDR1 MNHNY, CDR2 SVGAGI (reference sequence). CDR3 in DNA: TGTGCCAGCAGTTACACGGGGGCCCACGAGCAGTACTTC. This codes for CASSYTGAHEQYF.

This chain uses TRBV5-4 with TRBJ2-7, with TRBD2 matching over 7 bases. CDR1 is SGHNT and CDR2 is YYREEE in the germline V gene (reference sequence). V shed 4 bases, J shed 5 bases, and the junction held 12 bases outside the gene matches. There are 15 residues in the CDR3. The CDR3, as DNA: TGTGCCAGCAGCCAGAAGCGGGAAAAATGGAACGAGCAGTACTTC. Translating gives CASSQKREKWNEQYF. Complete variable domain (other parts from reference TRBV5-4 and TRBJ2-7): ETGVTQSPTHLIKTRGQQVTLRCSSQSGHNTVSWYQQALGQGPQFIFQYYREEENGRGNFPPRFSGLQFPNYSSELNVNALELDDSALYLCASSQKREKWNEQYFGPGTRLTVT.

This clonotype was picked up a small number of times. The rearrangement joins TRBV6-1 to TRBJ2-1, with D possibly being TRBD1 (5 bases). Germline-derived CDR1 and CDR2 are MNHNS and SASEGT. V lost 3 bases and J lost 10, with 16 bases in between. The CDR3 contains 14 residues. CDR3 amino acids: CASSDLGRVREQFF. The CDR3 DNA sequence: TGTGCCAGCAGTGATCTGGGCAGGGTGCGAGAGCAGTTCTTC.

This clonotype showed up just a few times. The chain carries TRBV6-5 and TRBJ1-2; D possibly corresponds to TRBD1 (5 bases). The CDR3 totals 13 residues. The V end was cut by 2 bases, the J end by 6 bases, with 10 bases between. Germline CDR1 reads MNHEY; CDR2 reads SVGAGI. The CDR3 loop reads CASSYRAGNGYTF. As DNA, the CDR3 is TGTGCCAGCAGTTACCGGGCAGGGAATGGCTACACCTTC.

This clonotype showed up just a few times. The chain has TRBV7-9 and TRBJ2-3, with 9 bases lining up with TRBD1. The CDR3 contains 16 residues. The V segment lost 6 bases and the J segment 2 bases; nucleotides outside the gene matches: 9. The V gene's germline CDR1 is SEHNR and CDR2 FQNEAQ (reference sequence). For the CDR3, the DNA is TGTGCCAGCAGGCCTAAACAGGGGGCGCACACAGATACGCAGTATTTT. Protein: CASRPKQGAHTDTQYF.

V gene TRBV9 combines with J gene TRBJ1-1; D is uncertain. The V gene lost 0 bases and the J gene lost 1 base, with 10 bases spanning the gap. Germline values: CDR1 SGDLS, CDR2 YYNGEE. There are 15 residues in the CDR3. CDR3 coding DNA: TGTGCCAGCAGCGTAGCCGGTTTGGGGAACACTGAAGCTTTCTTT. It translates to CASSVAGLGNTEAFF.

This chain links TRBV11-3 with TRBJ2-4; no clear D gene. The CDR3 contains 13 residues. The V end lost 4 bases, the J end lost 2 bases, and 6 bases lay between the germline ends. Germline-derived CDR1 and CDR2 are SGHNT and YENEEA. This chain's CDR3 is CASSSGSKNIQYF. As DNA, the CDR3 is TGTGCCAGCAGCTCGGGTTCCAAAAACATTCAGTACTTC.

The rearrangement links TRBV7-9 to TRBJ2-3; D may match TRBD1 or TRBD2 (6 bases each). Per germline, CDR1 SEHNR and CDR2 FQNEAQ (reference sequence). Trimming shortened V by 11 bases and J by 3 bases, and 12 bases separated the two germline ends. The CDR3 covers 12 residues. The CDR3 DNA reads as TGTGCCTCGGGGGCGGGGACAGATACGCAGTATTTT. Encoded protein: CASGAGTDTQYF.

The rearrangement joins TRBV6-6 to TRBJ1-4; 7 positions match TRBD1. V dropped 9 bases and J dropped 0; count of bases not matched to a gene: 10. The germline V gene has CDR1 MNHNY and CDR2 SVGAGI (reference sequence). CDR3 length: 16 residues. The CDR3 spells CASSLRGVATNEKLFF. CDR3 in DNA: TGTGCCAGTTCTCTCAGGGGGGTAGCAACTAATGAAAAACTGTTTTTT.

The V gene is TRBV27, the J gene TRBJ2-1, with 12 nucleotides matching TRBD1. There are 16 residues in the CDR3. Germline V CDR1 and CDR2: MNHEY, SMNVEV (reference sequence). The J segment lost 7 bases and the V segment lost 7 bases, leaving 11 bases of the junction unmatched. This chain's CDR3 is CASNPRGTGGKNEQFF. CDR3 coding DNA: TGTGCCAGCAATCCTCGCGGGACAGGGGGCAAGAATGAGCAGTTCTTC.

The chain combines TRBV18 with TRBJ1-2; D not certain. CDR1 KGHSH and CDR2 LQKENI come from the germline V gene. Between the trimmed V and J ends, which lost 2 bases and 4 bases, there was a span of 8 bases. This CDR3 is built from 13 residues. CDR3 amino acids: CASSPVRFYGYTF. CDR3 sequence (DNA): TGTGCCAGCTCACCAGTCCGGTTCTATGGCTACACCTTC.

This rearrangement joins TRBV6-2 or TRBV6-3 to TRBJ1-2; the D is unclear. The CDR3 has 13 amino acids. The V end lost 6 bases, the J end lost 8 bases, and 16 bases lay between the germline ends. CDR1 is MNHEY and CDR2 is SVGEGT in the germline V gene. The CDR3 nucleotides are TGTGCCAGCAGCGGTGGAGGAGCCCGGGGCTACACCTTC. This gives the protein CASSGGGARGYTF.

This clonotype came up a few times. The rearrangement uses TRBV4-1 and TRBJ1-1; 10 positions match TRBD1. The CDR3 sequence is 16 residues long. V was clipped by 3 bases and J by 6 bases; unmatched bases: 10. The V gene's germline CDR1 is MGHRA and CDR2 YSYEKL. CDR3 amino acids: CASSHDPGQGKPEAFF. The CDR3 nucleotides read TGCGCCAGCAGCCATGATCCGGGACAGGGGAAACCTGAAGCTTTCTTT.

This clonotype was observed at least ten times. The chain employs TRBV11-3 and TRBJ2-2; D not certain. V lost 3 bases and J lost 4, with 18 bases in between. Germline V gives CDR1 SGHNT, CDR2 YENEEA. The CDR3 totals 17 residues. DNA for the CDR3: TGTGCCAGCAGCTTGGATGGGTCTGCGCTCAGCACCGGGGAGCTGTTTTTT. Encoded protein: CASSLDGSALSTGELFF.

Note on this clonotype: Mismatch with germline at one junction end may stem from a read error. CDR3 sequence reads: CGSSGTGGILQPQHF. The CDR3 DNA is TGTGGCAGCAGCGGGACAGGGGGCATCCTTCAGCCCCAGCATTTT. The genes are TRBV9 and TRBJ1-5, with 12 bases lining up with TRBD1. Germline V gene data show CDR1 as SGDLS and CDR2 as YYNGEE. CDR3 size: 15 residues.

The V gene is TRBV7-2, the J gene TRBJ2-7, with D uncertain. V shed 0 bases and J shed 2 bases, with 5 bases lying between them. CDR3 length: 13 residues. From germline, CDR1 is SGHTA and CDR2 FQGNSA. This CDR3 reads CASSLATPYEQYF. CDR3 nucleotide sequence: TGTGCCAGCAGCTTAGCGACTCCCTACGAGCAGTACTTC.

In regard to this clonotype: This may be a read error: a much more frequent sequence differs by one nucleotide. The chain couples TRBV7-8 to TRBJ2-1; 9 nucleotides match TRBD2. The CDR3 loop spans 13 amino acids. CDR1 is SGHVS and CDR2 is FQNEAQ in the germline V gene. The CDR3 region has the DNA TGTGCCAGCGGGCTAGCGGGGTACAATAAGCAGTTCTTC. Protein sequence: CASGLAGYNKQFF. Full variable domain (rest looked up from reference TRBV7-8 and TRBJ2-1): GAGVSQSPRYKVAKRGQDVALRCDPISGHVSLFWYQQALGQGPEFLTYFQNEAQLDKSGLPSDRFFAERPEGSVSTLKIQRTQQEDSAVYLCASGLAGYNKQFFGPGTRLTVL.

For this clonotype: The junction departs from the called germline gene at one end, perhaps through a read error. The chain employs TRBV18 and TRBJ1-1, with a tentative D call TRBD1 (6 bases). The CDR3 has 13 amino acids. Germline CDR1 reads KGHSH; CDR2 reads LQKENI. CDR3 in amino acids: CASSPQGITEAFF. CDR3 DNA: TGTGCCAGCTCTCCACAGGGTATCACTGAAGCTTTCTTT.

With respect to this clonotype: A much larger clone sits a single nucleotide away, making a read error possible. This chain connects TRBV12-3 or TRBV12-4 to TRBJ2-5; D not certain. V lost 6 bases and J lost 5, with 13 bases in between. The CDR3 spans 13 residues. The DNA of the CDR3 is TGTGCCAGCAGGTCTCCAGTATGGGAGACCCAGTACTTC. Translation: CASRSPVWETQYF.

This clonotype was observed a few times. The chain has TRBV20-1 and TRBJ2-1, with 7 nucleotides matching TRBD2. In germline, CDR1 is DFQATT, CDR2 SNEGSKA (reference sequence). V trimming: 5 bases; J trimming: 6 bases; junction bases outside the gene matches: 13. The CDR3 sequence is 15 residues long. In DNA form, the CDR3 reads TGCAGTGCTGCCGGATGGGACTACGCTCCCAATGAGCAGTTCTTC. This codes for CSAAGWDYAPNEQFF.

A few counts support this clonotype. V and J are TRBV6-1 and TRBJ2-7, with a tentative D call TRBD1 (6 bases). Germline assignment: CDR1 MNHNS and CDR2 SASEGT. There are 15 residues in the CDR3. V lost 0 bases to trimming and J lost 6 bases, with 15 bases between them. The CDR3 loop reads CASSEALLMGAEQYF. DNA for the CDR3: TGTGCCAGCAGTGAAGCGCTTCTAATGGGGGCCGAGCAGTACTTC.

The chain has TRBV7-8 and TRBJ2-3; 7 bases match TRBD2. The germline V gene has CDR1 SGHVS and CDR2 FQNEAQ. The V gene end was trimmed by 2 bases and the J gene end by 2 bases; junction bases not matched to a gene: 4. CDR3 size: 15 residues. For the CDR3, the DNA is TGTGCCAGCAGCTTACCGGGGGGTTACACAGATACGCAGTATTTT. It yields the protein CASSLPGGYTDTQYF.

The chain recombines TRBV20-1 with TRBJ1-1, with unresolved D. V dropped 5 bases and J dropped 5 bases, with 15 bases sitting between them. Germline CDR1 DFQATT, CDR2 SNEGSKA (reference sequence). This CDR3 region has 13 residues. CDR3 nucleotides: TGCAGTGCTGGACCGGGAGGAGGAACTGAAGCTTTCTTT. As protein: CSAGPGGGTEAFF.

This clonotype was counted between two and nine times. This chain uses TRBV20-1 with TRBJ1-5, with 8 nucleotides matching TRBD1. CDR3 length: 17 residues. CDR1 DFQATT and CDR2 SNEGSKA come from the germline V gene (reference sequence). The trim removed 0 bases at V and 4 bases at J, leaving 11 bases unmatched. CDR3: CSARDLRDRFGNQPQHF. The CDR3 nucleotides are TGCAGTGCTAGAGATCTCCGGGACAGGTTCGGGAATCAGCCCCAGCATTTT.

This clonotype appeared a few times. The chain links TRBV27 to TRBJ1-5; TRBD1 agrees at 9 bases. J lost 2 bases, V lost 5 bases, and 7 bases had no gene match. The germline V gene encodes CDR1 MNHEY and CDR2 SMNVEV (reference sequence). The CDR3 consists of 16 residues. CDR3 DNA sequence: TGTGCCAGCAGTATGACAGGGGGTGAGGGCAATCAGCCCCAGCATTTT. Translated: CASSMTGGEGNQPQHF.

In its sample, this clonotype was seen a few times. The chain recombines TRBV5-1 with TRBJ2-1; 11 nucleotides agree with TRBD1. The CDR3 consists of 14 residues. Germline CDR1 reads SGHRS; CDR2 reads YFSETQ. Losses at the gene ends were 7 bases for V and 6 bases for J; bases not matched to a gene: 6. The CDR3 sequence: CASGRTGGFNEQFF. The CDR3 DNA reads TGCGCCAGCGGACGGACAGGGGGCTTCAATGAGCAGTTCTTC.

The rearrangement links TRBV27 to TRBJ2-5; D is ambiguous. The V gene lost 3 bases and the J gene lost 7 bases, with 15 bases spanning the gap. In germline, CDR1 is MNHEY, CDR2 SMNVEV (reference sequence). The CDR3 is made up of 14 amino acids. CDR3: CASSFGATSGTQYF. CDR3 nucleotides: TGTGCCAGCAGTTTCGGCGCCACGAGTGGGACCCAGTACTTC.

The chain is built from TRBV6-6 and TRBJ2-3; D is unclear. V was shortened by 4 bases and J by 4 bases, with 12 bases between the two germline ends. This CDR3 is built from 14 residues. The V gene's germline CDR1 is MNHNY and CDR2 SVGAGI (reference sequence). This CDR3 is CASSSSPWADTQYF. CDR3 coding DNA: TGTGCCAGCAGTTCCTCCCCTTGGGCAGATACGCAGTATTTT.

A few counts support this clonotype. J is TRBJ2-2 and V is TRBV7-6; TRBD2 matches at 12 bases. The CDR3 runs 18 residues. Per germline, CDR1 SGHVS and CDR2 FNYEAQ. J was trimmed by 1 base and V by 4 bases; bases with no gene match: 7. The CDR3 nucleotides are TGTGCCAGCAGCTCCCGACTAGCGGGGGCAATGAACACCGGGGAGCTGTTTTTT. Protein product: CASSSRLAGAMNTGELFF.

This clonotype was recorded at least ten times. The rearrangement links TRBV12-3 or TRBV12-4 to TRBJ2-1, with 7 bases fitting TRBD2. Losses at the gene ends were 3 bases for V and 6 bases for J; bases not matched to a gene: 8. This CDR3 region has 15 residues. This CDR3 is CASSFRGGGINEQFF. CDR3 bases: TGTGCCAGCAGTTTTCGTGGGGGGGGGATCAATGAGCAGTTCTTC.